This record concerns one T cell receptor beta chain sequence. The sample belongs to a study of blood T cell repertoires in COVID-19. This table comes from immunoSEQ multiplex PCR, and its TCRdb copy is limited to in-frame clones, with some not included. The sample has approximately 200,000 clones, under 90% seen once. The CDR3 is 16 residues long. The germline V gene has CDR1 SNHLY and CDR2 FYNNEI. J was trimmed by 2 bases and V by 4 bases; bases with no gene match: 9. Sample: peripheral blood. The rearrangement links TRBV2 to TRBJ2-3; 7 nucleotides align to TRBD2. The TCR sequence derives from a woman between 55 and 75 years old who had recovered from COVID-19. The CDR3 protein is CASSAASGVTTDTQYF. CDR3 DNA sequence: TGTGCCAGCAGTGCGGCCAGCGGGGTAACCACAGATACGCAGTATTTT.